One and the same sample provided the 10 T cell receptor beta chains below, sequenced in a study of T-cell reconstitution after alpha-beta-depleted transplantation in children. During its preparation, the TCRbeta library received unique molecular identifiers. TCRdb ran MiXCR on the PCR reads and lists one entry per CDR3 protein. The sample includes 490,000 or so distinct CDR3 sequences, over 9.5% of them seen just once. Sequenced here: PBMCs, sampled before TCRalphabeta/CD19-depleted stem cell transplant. The source of these receptors is a child aged 2 to 10 with inherited bone marrow failure, due to receive a stem cell transplant.

This clonotype showed up many times. This chain uses TRBV4-1 with TRBJ1-5; D is perhaps TRBD1 (6 bases). This CDR3 contains 12 residues. The germline CDR1 and CDR2 sequences are MGHRA and YSYEKL. V lost 8 bases to trimming and J lost 6 bases, with 11 bases between them. Here the CDR3 DNA reads TGCGCCAGCGCAGGGGCGGGTCAGCCCCAGCATTTT. This sequence encodes CASAGAGQPQHF.

This clonotype was counted between two and nine times. V usage is TRBV24-1 and J usage is TRBJ2-1; TRBD1 or TRBD2 may be the D gene (5 bases each). Germline V gene lookup returns CDR1 KGHDR and CDR2 SFDVKD. This CDR3 contains 18 residues. The germline V and J ends were trimmed by 3 bases and 1 base, with 18 bases remaining between them. The CDR3 coding sequence is TGTGCCACCAGTGATCCACCGGGACCGCGGCGATCCTACAATGAGCAGTTCTTC. Translating it yields CATSDPPGPRRSYNEQFF.

In this sample, this clonotype turned up many times. The CDR3: CASSQGAPSPPLYGYTF. The CDR3 DNA reads TGTGCCAGCAGCCAAGGGGCCCCGTCTCCCCCCCTCTATGGCTACACCTTC. This sequence joins TRBV3-1 and TRBJ1-2; no reliable D call. Germline V lookup: CDR1 LGHDT, CDR2 YNNKEL (reference sequence). The V end lost 1 base, the J end lost 4 bases, and 19 bases lay between the germline ends. This CDR3 region has 17 residues.

This clonotype appeared many times. The chain uses TRBV11-2 and TRBJ1-1, with D perhaps TRBD1 (6 bases). CDR3 length: 15 amino acids. Germline CDR1 reads SGHAT; CDR2 reads FQNNGV. V lost 3 bases to trimming and J lost 0 bases, with 11 bases between them. CDR3: CASSFLGAVNTEAFF. For the CDR3, the DNA is TGTGCCAGCAGCTTTCTGGGGGCCGTGAACACTGAAGCTTTCTTT.

This clonotype was seen many times. In DNA, the CDR3 is TGCGCCAGCAGCCAAACCCGGACTAGCGGATTCTACGAGCAGTACTTC. This gives the protein CASSQTRTSGFYEQYF. V and J are TRBV4-3 and TRBJ2-7, with TRBD2 identical over 10 bases. V was pared by 2 bases and J by 3 bases, with 7 bases of the junction left unmatched. The CDR3 totals 16 residues. Germline V gives CDR1 LGHNA, CDR2 YSLEER.

This clonotype was seen a few times. The chain employs TRBV28 and TRBJ1-3; D gene ambiguous. Germline-derived CDR1 and CDR2 are MDHEN and SYDVKM. The V and J ends lost 5 bases and 3 bases respectively, with 14 bases between them. CDR3 length: 15 residues. The DNA of the CDR3 is TGTGCCAGCAGTGGGAGGGTACGGGGTGGAAACACCATATATTTT. Translated, it gives CASSGRVRGGNTIYF. Combining the CDR3 with reference TRBV28 and TRBJ1-3 gives the whole variable domain DVKVTQSSRYLVKRTGEKVFLECVQDMDHENMFWYRQDPGLGLRLIYFSYDVKMKEKGDIPEGYSVSREKKERFSLILESASTNQTSMYLCASSGRVRGGNTIYFGEGSWLTVV.

This clonotype was picked up many times. The V gene is TRBV4-3, the J gene TRBJ2-1; no definite D call. Per the germline V gene, CDR1 is LGHNA and CDR2 is YSLEER. Deletions cut 1 base from V and 3 bases from J, with 4 bases between. CDR3 length: 13 residues. CDR3 protein: CASSQGYYNEQFF. CDR3 DNA: TGCGCCAGCAGCCAAGGGTACTACAATGAGCAGTTCTTC.

In its sample, this clonotype was seen many times. The chain couples TRBV7-9 to TRBJ2-5; the D gene is possibly TRBD2 (6 bases). Germline loops: CDR1 SEHNR, CDR2 FQNEAQ (reference sequence). The CDR3 totals 16 residues. V was cut by 5 bases and J by 2 bases, with 18 bases left in between. The CDR3, as DNA: TGTGCCAGCAGCCCTCCCCCTTGGGACTCACAAGAGACCCAGTACTTC. Protein: CASSPPPWDSQETQYF.

The chain carries TRBV6-5 and TRBJ2-7; 7 bases match TRBD2. The CDR3 extends over 15 amino acids. Germline V lookup: CDR1 MNHEY, CDR2 SVGAGI. Trimming cost V 5 bases and J 3 bases; bases outside gene matches: 10. The CDR3 DNA sequence: TGTGCCAGCAGTCCGCGGCGGGAGTCCGGCTACGAGCAGTACTTC. Translated, it gives CASSPRRESGYEQYF.

There are many counts of this clonotype. This sequence joins TRBV9 and TRBJ2-1; 8 bases agree with TRBD2. The V gene's germline CDR1 is SGDLS and CDR2 YYNGEE. The trim removed 3 bases at V and 7 bases at J, leaving 12 bases unmatched. The CDR3 runs to 16 residues. CDR3: CASSASYGRATNEQFF. DNA for the CDR3: TGTGCCAGCAGCGCCTCCTACGGGAGGGCAACAAATGAGCAGTTCTTC.